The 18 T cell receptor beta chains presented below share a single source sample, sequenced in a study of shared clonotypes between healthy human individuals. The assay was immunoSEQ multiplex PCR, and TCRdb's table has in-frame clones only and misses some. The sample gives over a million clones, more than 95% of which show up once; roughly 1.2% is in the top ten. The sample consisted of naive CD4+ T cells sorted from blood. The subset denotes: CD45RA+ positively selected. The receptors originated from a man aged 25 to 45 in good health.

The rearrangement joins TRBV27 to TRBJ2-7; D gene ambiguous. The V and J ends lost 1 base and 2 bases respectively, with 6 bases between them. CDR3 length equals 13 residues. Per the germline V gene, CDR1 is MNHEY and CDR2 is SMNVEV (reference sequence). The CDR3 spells CASSLWATYEQYF. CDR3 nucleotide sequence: TGTGCCAGCAGTTTATGGGCTACCTACGAGCAGTACTTC.

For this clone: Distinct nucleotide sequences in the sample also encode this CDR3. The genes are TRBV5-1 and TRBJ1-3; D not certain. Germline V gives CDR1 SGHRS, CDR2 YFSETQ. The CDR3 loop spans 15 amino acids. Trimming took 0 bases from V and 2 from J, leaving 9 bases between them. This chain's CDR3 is CASSLATGAGNTIYF. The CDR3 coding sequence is TGCGCCAGCAGCTTGGCCACGGGAGCTGGAAACACCATATATTTT.

The CDR3 region is CSVERREGPRSSYEQYF. CDR3 bases: TGCAGCGTTGAACGGCGGGAGGGACCCAGGAGCTCCTACGAGCAGTACTTC. The V and J genes are TRBV29-1 and TRBJ2-7, with 9 nucleotides matching TRBD2. The CDR3 totals 17 residues. The V segment lost 2 bases and the J segment 0 bases; nucleotides outside the gene matches: 11. Germline CDR1 reads SQVTM; CDR2 reads ANQGSEA.

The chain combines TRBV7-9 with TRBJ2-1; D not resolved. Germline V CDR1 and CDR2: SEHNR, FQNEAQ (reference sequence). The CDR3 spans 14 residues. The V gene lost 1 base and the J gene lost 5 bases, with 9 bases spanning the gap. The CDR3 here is CASSLESPHNEQFF. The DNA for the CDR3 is TGTGCCAGCAGCTTAGAGAGTCCCCACAATGAGCAGTTCTTC.

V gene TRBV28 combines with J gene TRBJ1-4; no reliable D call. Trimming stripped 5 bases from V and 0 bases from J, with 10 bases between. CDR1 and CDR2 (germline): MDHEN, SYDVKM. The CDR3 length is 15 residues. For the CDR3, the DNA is TGTGCCAGCAGTGAGGGTGGGACAACTAATGAAAAACTGTTTTTT. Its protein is CASSEGGTTNEKLFF.

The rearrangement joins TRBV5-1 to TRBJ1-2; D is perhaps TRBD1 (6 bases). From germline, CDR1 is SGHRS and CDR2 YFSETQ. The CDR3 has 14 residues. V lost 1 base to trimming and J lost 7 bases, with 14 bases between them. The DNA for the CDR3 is TGCGCCAGCAGCTTGTCGGTAGGGGGTCTTGGCTACACCTTC. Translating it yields CASSLSVGGLGYTF.

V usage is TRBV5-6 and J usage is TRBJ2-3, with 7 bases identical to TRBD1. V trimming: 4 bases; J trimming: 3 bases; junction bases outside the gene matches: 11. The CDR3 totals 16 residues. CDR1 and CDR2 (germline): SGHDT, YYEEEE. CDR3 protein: CASSPYGQDLTDTQYF. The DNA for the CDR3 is TGTGCCAGCAGCCCCTATGGACAGGACTTAACAGATACGCAGTATTTT.

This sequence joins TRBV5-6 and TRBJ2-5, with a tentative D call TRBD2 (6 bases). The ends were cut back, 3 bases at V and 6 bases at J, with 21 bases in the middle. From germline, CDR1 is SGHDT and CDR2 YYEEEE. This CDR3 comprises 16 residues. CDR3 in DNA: TGTGCCAGCAGCTCCATACACTATGGGGAGGTGAAGACCCAGTACTTC. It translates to CASSSIHYGEVKTQYF.

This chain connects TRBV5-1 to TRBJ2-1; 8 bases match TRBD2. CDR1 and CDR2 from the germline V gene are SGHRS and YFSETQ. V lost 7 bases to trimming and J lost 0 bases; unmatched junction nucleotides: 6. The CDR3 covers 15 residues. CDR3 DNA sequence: TGCGCCAGCTCAAAGCGGGAGAGCTCCTACAATGAGCAGTTCTTC. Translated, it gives CASSKRESSYNEQFF.

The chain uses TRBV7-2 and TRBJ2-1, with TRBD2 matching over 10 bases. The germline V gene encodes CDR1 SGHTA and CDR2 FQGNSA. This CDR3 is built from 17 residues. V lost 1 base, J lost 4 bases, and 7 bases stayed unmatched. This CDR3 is CASSLGRLAGSYNEQFF. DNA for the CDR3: TGTGCCAGCAGCTTAGGGAGACTAGCGGGCTCTTACAATGAGCAGTTCTTC.

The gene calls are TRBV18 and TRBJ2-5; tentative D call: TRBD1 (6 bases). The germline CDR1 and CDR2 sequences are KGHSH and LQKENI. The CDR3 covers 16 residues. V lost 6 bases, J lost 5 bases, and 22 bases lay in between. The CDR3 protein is CASSRGGKEGPETQYF. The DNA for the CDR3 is TGTGCCAGCTCCCGAGGGGGAAAAGAGGGTCCGGAGACCCAGTACTTC. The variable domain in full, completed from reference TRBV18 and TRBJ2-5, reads NAGVMQNPRHLVRRRGQEARLRCSPMKGHSHVYWYRQLPEEGLKFMVYLQKENIIDESGMPKERFSAEFPKEGPSILRIQQVVRGDSAAYFCASSRGGKEGPETQYFGPGTRLLVL.

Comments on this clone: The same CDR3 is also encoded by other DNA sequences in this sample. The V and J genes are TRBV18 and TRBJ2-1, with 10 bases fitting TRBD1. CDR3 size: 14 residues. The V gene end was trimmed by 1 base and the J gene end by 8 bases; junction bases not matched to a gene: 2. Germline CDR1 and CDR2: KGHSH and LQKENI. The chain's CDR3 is CASSPRQGAYEQFF. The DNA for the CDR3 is TGTGCCAGCTCACCACGACAGGGGGCCTATGAGCAGTTCTTC.

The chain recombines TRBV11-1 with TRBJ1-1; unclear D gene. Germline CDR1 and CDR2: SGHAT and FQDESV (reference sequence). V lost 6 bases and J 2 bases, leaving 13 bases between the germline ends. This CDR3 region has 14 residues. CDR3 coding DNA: TGTGCCAGCAGTCGCGAGACAACTAACACTGAAGCTTTCTTT. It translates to CASSRETTNTEAFF.

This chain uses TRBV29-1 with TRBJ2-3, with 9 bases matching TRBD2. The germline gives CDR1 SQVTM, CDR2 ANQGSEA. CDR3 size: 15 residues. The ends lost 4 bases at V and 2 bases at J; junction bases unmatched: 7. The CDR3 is CSVASSGSFTDTQYF. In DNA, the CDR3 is TGCAGCGTTGCCAGTAGCGGGAGCTTCACAGATACGCAGTATTTT.

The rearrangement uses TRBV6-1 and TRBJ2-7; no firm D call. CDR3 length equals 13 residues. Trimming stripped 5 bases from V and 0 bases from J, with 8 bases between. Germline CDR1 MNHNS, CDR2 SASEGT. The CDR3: CASSPRLSYEQYF. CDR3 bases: TGTGCCAGCAGTCCACGACTCTCCTACGAGCAGTACTTC.

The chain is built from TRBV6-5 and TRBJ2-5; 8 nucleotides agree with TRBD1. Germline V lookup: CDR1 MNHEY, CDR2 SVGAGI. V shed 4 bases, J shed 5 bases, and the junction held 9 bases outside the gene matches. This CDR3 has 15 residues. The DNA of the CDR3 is TGTGCCAGCAGTTTCGGACAGGGCAGGTGGGAGACCCAGTACTTC. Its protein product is CASSFGQGRWETQYF.

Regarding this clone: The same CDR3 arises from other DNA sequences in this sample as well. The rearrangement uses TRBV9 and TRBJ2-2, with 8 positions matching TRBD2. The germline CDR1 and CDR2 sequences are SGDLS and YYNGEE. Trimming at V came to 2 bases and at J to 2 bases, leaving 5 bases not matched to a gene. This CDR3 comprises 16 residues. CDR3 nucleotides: TGTGCCAGCAGCGTCGACGGGAGGGTCAACACCGGGGAGCTGTTTTTT. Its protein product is CASSVDGRVNTGELFF.

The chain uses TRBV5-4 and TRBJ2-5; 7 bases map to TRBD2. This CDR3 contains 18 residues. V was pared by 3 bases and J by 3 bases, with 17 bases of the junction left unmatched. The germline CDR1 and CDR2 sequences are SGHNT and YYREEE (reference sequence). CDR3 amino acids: CASSSLREVAGLEETQYF. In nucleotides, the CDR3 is TGTGCCAGCAGCTCGCTCCGGGAGGTAGCGGGTCTGGAAGAGACCCAGTACTTC.